This record concerns one T cell receptor beta chain sequence. This sample was taken from a study of blood T cell repertoires in COVID-19. Study context: Samples of COVID-19 (acute and convalescent) were obtained from the United States, Italy and Spain. Sample material is recorded as cDNA or gDNA derived from T cells, B-cell-depleted T cells, or PBMCs.

Authors' data handling: The authors estimated nucleated cell counts from reference gene primer amplification. The table came from immunoSEQ multiplex PCR; TCRdb's copy has only in-frame clones and leaves some out. D and trimming come from the DNA, and the V and J calls and clone size come from that table. The repertoire has about 140,000 clones, around four fifths of them found once; the top ten carry around 1.6%. The trim removed 1 base at V and 4 bases at J, leaving 7 bases unmatched. The germline V gene encodes CDR1 SGHNT and CDR2 YENEEA. The CDR3 covers 16 residues. The rearrangement joins TRBV11-3 to TRBJ2-1; 7 bases are a match to TRBD2. This receptor was taken from a human donor in a cohort sampled during active COVID-19. The sequenced sample was peripheral blood. The CDR3 sequence: CASSLGGASGYNEQFF. The CDR3, as DNA: TGTGCCAGCAGCTTAGGAGGGGCTAGCGGATACAATGAGCAGTTCTTC.